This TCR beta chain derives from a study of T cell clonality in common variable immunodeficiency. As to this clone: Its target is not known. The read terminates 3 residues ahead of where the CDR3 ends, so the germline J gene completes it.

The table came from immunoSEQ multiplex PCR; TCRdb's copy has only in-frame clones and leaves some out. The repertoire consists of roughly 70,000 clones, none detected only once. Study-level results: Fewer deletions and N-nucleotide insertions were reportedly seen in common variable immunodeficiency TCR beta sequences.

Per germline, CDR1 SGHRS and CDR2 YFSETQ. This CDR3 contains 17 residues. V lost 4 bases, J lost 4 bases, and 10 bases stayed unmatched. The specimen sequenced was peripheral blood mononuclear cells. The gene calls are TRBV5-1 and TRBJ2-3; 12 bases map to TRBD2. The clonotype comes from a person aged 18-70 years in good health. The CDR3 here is CASSVRTSGVGADTQYF. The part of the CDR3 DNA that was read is TGCGCCAGCAGCGTCCGGACTAGCGGGGTGGGGGCAGATACG.